Sequencing of this TCR beta chain was carried out in a study of CD8+ T cells in alopecia areata (dated by TCRdb to between 2017 and 2018). Regarding the research as a whole: Treated patients were enrolled in an open-label pilot trial of oral tofacitinib, 5 to 10 mg twice daily, for moderate-to-severe alopecia areata. Patients received tofacitinib for 6 to 18 months and were then followed off drug for 6 months to check for delayed response and recurrence. Biopsies were taken from tofacitinib-treated patients at baseline and at 4 and 24 weeks of treatment, and a later scalp biopsy was taken in several of the tofacitinib-treated patients. Clonality in the scalp was compared among normal scalp (n=4), patchy alopecia areata scalp (n=8), and alopecia totalis/universalis scalp (n=8). High-throughput TCRbeta sequencing was used to examine T cell clonal expansion in alopecia areata in both the C3H/HeJ mouse model and human patients. RNA was extracted with the PAXgene miRNA kit for fixed scalp, the miRNeasy kit for PBMCs, and the RNeasy kit for mouse skin. In humans, TCRbeta sequencing was performed on scalp tissue and on sorted CD4+ and CD8+ peripheral blood T cells from healthy controls and from patients with patchy or totalis/universalis alopecia areata. immunoSEQ multiplex PCR using 35 Vbeta forward primers and 13 Jbeta reverse primers was used to amplify TCRbeta CDR3 regions. What the authors observed across the whole study: Compared with normal scalp, lesional scalp, particularly in alopecia totalis/universalis, had higher clonality and more expanded CD8+ clones, which suggests antigenic drive. Unlike mouse skin, which is dominated by gammadelta T cells, normal human skin has resident alphabeta T cells that are also sequenced, and this complicates analysis of the scalp TCR repertoire. Shared TCR sequences between patients were less evident than in mice, which may be partly attributable to HLA diversity in the patient population.

The receptor library was made with the immunoSEQ multiplex PCR assay. To provide template for TCR sequencing, every sample had RNA extracted and reverse transcribed into cDNA. First-strand cDNA was synthesized using SuperScript III with a 2:1 mix of oligo-dT and random hexamers. Amplification bias was assessed with a synthetic immune receptor repertoire, and residual bias was removed computationally. On the authors' methods: Raw reads were preprocessed to remove errors, and CDR3 was defined according to IMGT conventions as the region from the conserved cysteine to phenylalanine. Clonality was computed by normalizing Shannon entropy by log2 of the number of productive unique TCRs and subtracting the result from 1. CD4 or CD8 identity of scalp clones was inferred by cross-referencing scalp TCRbeta sequences with sorted blood CD4 and CD8 repertoires. TCRdb stores this immuneACCESS table with in-frame sequences only. Part of the clones is absent; in the studies checked, under half of the shortfall reflects unresolved V genes, and no reason is known for the rest. That table supplies the V and J calls and clone size; D and trimming were determined from the DNA. The table for this sample lists just over 150,000 clones; about 51% of them were counted only once. The ten most abundant clones make up roughly 21% of the sample.

The sample's time point label, in plain terms: baseline before oral tofacitinib. From alopecia areata patients, peripheral blood was collected along with lesional scalp punch biopsies. After PBMCs were isolated by density centrifugation and stained for CD3, CD4 and CD8, a FACSAria was used to sort CD4+ and CD8+ T cells. Concerning this clone: Its antigen remains unidentified. No much larger clone exists at a distance of one base, and base qualities are not known.

The germline V gene yields ENHRY for CDR1 and SYGVKD for CDR2. V loses 7 bases of germline sequence and J loses 2 bases, and the interval between the two ends is 9 bases. The cysteine opens and the phenylalanine closes a CDR3 of 13 amino acids. Of the read, only the CDR3 DNA is kept; its 39 bases are in frame from base 1. This specimen was CD8+ T cells sorted from blood, taken at week 0. This sequence originates from a human donor with alopecia areata. The chain was built from TRBV10-3 and TRBJ2-1, with the D call perhaps TRBD1 or TRBD2, each one matching 5 bases. Read as DNA, the sequence is TGTGCCATCACCCAGGGACCCTACAATGAGCAGTTCTTC. Its protein product is CAITQGPYNEQFF.